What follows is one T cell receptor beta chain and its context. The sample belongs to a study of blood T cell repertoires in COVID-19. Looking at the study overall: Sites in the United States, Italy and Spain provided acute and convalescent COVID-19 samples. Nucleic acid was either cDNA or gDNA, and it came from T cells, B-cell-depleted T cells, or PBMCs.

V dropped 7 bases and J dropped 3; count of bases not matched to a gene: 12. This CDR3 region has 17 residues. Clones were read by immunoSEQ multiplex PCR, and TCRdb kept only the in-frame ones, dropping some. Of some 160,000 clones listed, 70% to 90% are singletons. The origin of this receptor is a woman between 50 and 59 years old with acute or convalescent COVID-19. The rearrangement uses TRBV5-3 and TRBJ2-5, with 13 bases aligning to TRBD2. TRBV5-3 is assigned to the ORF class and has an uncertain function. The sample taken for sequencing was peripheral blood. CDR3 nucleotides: TGTGCCAGAGGGCTACGAACTAGCGGGGGGGAGGAAGAGACCCAGTACTTC. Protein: CARGLRTSGGEEETQYF.